These 8 T cell receptor beta chains originate from one sample sequenced in a study of blood T cell repertoires in COVID-19. Sequencing was performed with immunoSEQ multiplex PCR; in TCRdb, only in-frame clones are kept and a portion is missing. The table has about 270,000 clones, approximately 91% seen once. Sequenced: PBMCs or T cells enriched from blood (not recorded which). Receptor source: a woman aged 40 to 49 with acute COVID-19.

The chain employs TRBV6-5 and TRBJ2-7; 10 nucleotides match TRBD1. J lost 4 bases, V lost 5 bases, and 5 bases had no gene match. From germline, CDR1 is MNHEY and CDR2 SVGAGI. CDR3 size: 14 residues. CDR3 nucleotide sequence: TGTGCCAGCAGTCGCCGGGACAGGGGATACGAGCAGTACTTC. It encodes CASSRRDRGYEQYF.

This clone was counted a single time. The J gene is TRBJ2-5, the V gene TRBV5-8; tentatively, D is TRBD2 (6 bases). CDR3 length: 16 amino acids. Germline values: CDR1 SGHTS, CDR2 YDEGEE. Deletions cut 4 bases from V and 2 bases from J, with 18 bases between. The CDR3 bases are TGTGCCAGCAGCCCAGGGACTGGAGAGATGCAAGAGACCCAGTACTTC. Protein sequence: CASSPGTGEMQETQYF.

This chain uses TRBV13 with TRBJ2-5; 9 positions match TRBD2. CDR1 is PRHDT, CDR2 FYEKMQ, per germline (reference sequence). This CDR3 has 16 residues. Unmatched junction bases numbered 5, after V lost 1 base and J lost 2 bases. The CDR3 here is CASSLERAGGQETQYF. CDR3 sequence (DNA): TGTGCCAGCAGCTTAGAACGAGCGGGAGGACAAGAGACCCAGTACTTC.

V gene TRBV15 combines with J gene TRBJ1-6, with a weak D call TRBD1 (6 bases). This CDR3 spans 16 amino acids. The V and J ends lost 6 bases and 4 bases respectively, with 16 bases between them. CDR1 is LNHNV and CDR2 is YYDKDF in the germline V gene (reference sequence). The chain's CDR3 is CATRAGGRGYNSPLHF. The CDR3 DNA reads as TGTGCCACCAGGGCGGGGGGGCGCGGATATAATTCACCCCTCCACTTT.

This clone appeared once. In DNA, the CDR3 is TGTGCCAGCGGCCCAGGGTCTGTTGGCAATCAGCCCCAGCATTTT. This translates into CASGPGSVGNQPQHF. The gene calls are TRBV6-5 and TRBJ1-5; tentatively, D is TRBD1 (5 bases). Germline CDR1 is MNHEY and CDR2 is SVGAGI. This CDR3 is 15 amino acids long. Trimming cost V 8 bases and J 2 bases, with 16 bases left between them.

The chain combines TRBV4-1 with TRBJ1-3, with TRBD1 matching 12 bases. Germline CDR1 and CDR2: MGHRA and YSYEKL. The length of the CDR3 is 20 residues. Trimming took 0 bases from V and 4 from J; bases not matched to a gene: 13. CDR3 DNA: TGCGCCAGCAGCCAAGATCCACCGGGACAGGGGGCTTCGGCGGGAAACACCATATATTTT. This gives the protein CASSQDPPGQGASAGNTIYF.

The gene calls are TRBV3-1 (or the pseudogene TRBV3-2) and TRBJ1-3, with a weak D call TRBD1 (5 bases). The CDR3 runs to 15 residues. CDR1 and CDR2 (germline): LGHDT, YNNKEL (reference sequence). The V end was cut by 1 base, the J end by 4 bases, with 11 bases between. In DNA, the CDR3 is TGTGCCAGCAGCCAAGTCCCAGGGTTCGGAAACACCATATATTTT. Residues: CASSQVPGFGNTIYF.

The chain recombines TRBV12-5 with TRBJ2-6; 8 bases map to TRBD1. Trimming cost V 0 bases and J 4 bases; bases outside gene matches: 14. Per the germline V gene, CDR1 is LGHNT and CDR2 is FRNRAP. This CDR3 comprises 20 residues. The CDR3 spells CASGLVFLGTGLPGANVLTF. The CDR3 coding sequence is TGTGCTAGTGGTTTGGTTTTCTTGGGGACAGGTCTCCCCGGGGCCAACGTCCTGACTTTC.